These 25 T cell receptor beta chains share one sample of origin, sequenced in a study of blood T cell repertoires in COVID-19. Using immunoSEQ multiplex PCR, the repertoire was profiled, and TCRdb retains in-frame clones only, with some absent. Seen here are roughly 150,000 clones, over 70% observed once, and the top ten hold around 6%. Specimen: PBMCs or T cells enriched from blood (not recorded which). Every receptor here comes from a woman in her 40s with acute COVID-19.

The chain joins TRBV24-1 to TRBJ2-5; no clear D. The CDR3 contains 11 residues. Trimming took off 4 bases at V and 5 bases at J, with 4 bases between the two ends. CDR1 is KGHDR, CDR2 SFDVKD, per germline. The CDR3 reads CATSDLETQYF. DNA for the CDR3: TGTGCCACCAGTGACCTTGAGACCCAGTACTTC.

This chain joins TRBV9 and TRBJ2-3; TRBD2 matches at 13 bases. CDR1 is SGDLS and CDR2 is YYNGEE in the germline V gene. This CDR3 comprises 18 residues. The V segment lost 3 bases and the J segment 5 bases; nucleotides outside the gene matches: 12. CDR3 coding DNA: TGTGCCAGCAGCGAGCCGGGACTAGCGGGACCCAGAAAAGATACGCAGTATTTT. This codes for CASSEPGLAGPRKDTQYF.

The V gene is TRBV27, the J gene TRBJ2-7; maybe TRBD1 (5 bases). The germline CDR1 and CDR2 sequences are MNHEY and SMNVEV (reference sequence). V lost 8 bases to trimming and J lost 2 bases, with 10 bases between them. The CDR3 totals 12 residues. In DNA form, the CDR3 reads TGTGCCAGCTTCGACAGTGCCTACGAGCAGTACTTC. Translated: CASFDSAYEQYF.

The chain has TRBV27 and TRBJ2-7; D call uncertain. Germline assignment: CDR1 MNHEY and CDR2 SMNVEV (reference sequence). Trimming removed 0 bases from V and 1 base from J, with 13 bases in between. This CDR3 has 16 residues. In DNA form, the CDR3 reads TGTGCCAGCAGTTTATCGGTGGCAGTCTTTTCCTACGAGCAGTACTTC. Protein product: CASSLSVAVFSYEQYF.

The chain uses TRBV6-1 and TRBJ2-1, with 10 bases identical to TRBD2. V shed 3 bases, J shed 10 bases, and the junction held 9 bases outside the gene matches. Germline CDR1 MNHNS, CDR2 SASEGT. The CDR3 length is 15 residues. CDR3 loop: CASSDRSGREGEQFF. For the CDR3, the DNA is TGTGCCAGCAGTGATCGAAGCGGGAGGGAGGGGGAGCAGTTCTTC.

J is TRBJ1-2 and V is TRBV7-9; 7 bases map to TRBD1. After removal of 1 base from V and 8 bases from J, the junction contained 10 bases not matched to a gene. CDR3 length equals 15 residues. Germline CDR1 and CDR2: SEHNR and FQNEAQ (reference sequence). CDR3 residues: CASSLDSRQGNGYTF. In DNA form, the CDR3 reads TGTGCCAGCAGCTTAGATTCTCGACAGGGTAACGGCTACACCTTC.

This chain connects TRBV24-1 to TRBJ2-1; 9 bases are shared with TRBD2. The CDR3 totals 16 residues. Trimming at V came to 4 bases and at J to 7 bases, leaving 10 bases not matched to a gene. Germline V lookup: CDR1 KGHDR, CDR2 SFDVKD. This CDR3 is CATSDLPGAGGNEQFF. The CDR3 nucleotides are TGTGCCACCAGTGACCTCCCGGGTGCGGGAGGGAATGAGCAGTTCTTC.

The rearrangement uses TRBV3-1 (or the pseudogene TRBV3-2) and TRBJ1-1; 7 bases are a match to TRBD1. This CDR3 is 15 amino acids long. Looked up from germline, CDR1 is LGHDT and CDR2 is YNNKEL (reference sequence). The V gene end was trimmed by 1 base and the J gene end by 7 bases; junction bases not matched to a gene: 9. The CDR3 loop reads CASSQVGLGTVEAFF. Here the CDR3 DNA reads TGTGCCAGCAGCCAAGTGGGGCTAGGGACAGTTGAAGCTTTCTTT.

This clone has a single count. This sequence joins TRBV3-1 (or the pseudogene TRBV3-2) and TRBJ1-2, with D unresolved. V was cut by 4 bases and J by 2 bases, with 14 bases left in between. This CDR3 contains 15 residues. The V gene's germline CDR1 is LGHDT and CDR2 YNNKEL (reference sequence). DNA of the CDR3: TGTGCCAGCAGCCGCAATCCGGGTGGCAACTATGGCTACACCTTC. This translates into CASSRNPGGNYGYTF.

This chain uses TRBV27 with TRBJ2-3, with TRBD2 matching over 12 bases. CDR3 size: 16 residues. CDR1 MNHEY and CDR2 SMNVEV come from the germline V gene (reference sequence). The J segment lost 4 bases and the V segment lost 0 bases, leaving 2 bases of the junction unmatched. For the CDR3, the DNA is TGTGCCAGCAGTTTATCCCTAGCGGGAGGGTCAGATACGCAGTATTTT. Its protein is CASSLSLAGGSDTQYF.

This clone was detected only a few times. The chain links TRBV18 to TRBJ1-1; TRBD1 matches at 8 bases. The germline V gene has CDR1 KGHSH and CDR2 LQKENI. The CDR3 is 14 amino acids. The J segment lost 1 base and the V segment lost 6 bases, leaving 4 bases of the junction unmatched. In DNA form, the CDR3 reads TGTGCCAGCTCCAGACAGGGGACGAACACTGAAGCTTTCTTT. As protein: CASSRQGTNTEAFF. Variable domain in full (rest from reference TRBV18 and TRBJ1-1): NAGVMQNPRHLVRRRGQEARLRCSPMKGHSHVYWYRQLPEEGLKFMVYLQKENIIDESGMPKERFSAEFPKEGPSILRIQQVVRGDSAAYFCASSRQGTNTEAFFGQGTRLTVV.

This chain uses TRBV9 with TRBJ2-3; TRBD1 aligns across 7 bases. CDR1 is SGDLS and CDR2 is YYNGEE in the germline V gene. Trimming removed 4 bases from V and 0 bases from J; junction bases left unmatched: 5. The length of the CDR3 is 15 residues. CDR3 protein: CASSTGTASTDTQYF. The CDR3 nucleotides are TGTGCCAGCAGCACCGGGACAGCTAGCACAGATACGCAGTATTTT.

This clone was recorded only once. This clone may be a read error of a much larger clone one base away. The chain employs TRBV10-1 and TRBJ2-3; TRBD2 matches 10 bases. Germline CDR1 reads WNHNN; CDR2 reads SYGVQD (reference sequence). The V segment lost 0 bases and the J segment 3 bases; nucleotides outside the gene matches: 0. The CDR3 has 15 residues. The CDR3 loop reads CASSESSGRTDTQYF. As DNA, the CDR3 is TGCGCCAGCAGTGAGTCTAGCGGGAGGACAGATACGCAGTATTTT.

V and J are TRBV29-1 and TRBJ2-1, with 10 bases lining up with TRBD2. The germline V gene encodes CDR1 SQVTM and CDR2 ANQGSEA. This CDR3 has 12 amino acids. The J segment lost 12 bases and the V segment lost 4 bases, leaving 6 bases of the junction unmatched. The CDR3 is CSVGLAGEWQFF. The CDR3 DNA is TGCAGCGTTGGTCTAGCGGGGGAGTGGCAGTTCTTC.

CDR3: CASSLAVASNEQFF. CDR3 coding DNA: TGTGCCAGCAGCTTGGCGGTAGCAAGCAATGAGCAGTTCTTC. The chain combines TRBV5-6 with TRBJ2-1; no reliable D call. The V end was cut by 0 bases, the J end by 6 bases, with 10 bases between. The CDR3 is made up of 14 amino acids. Germline CDR1 is SGHDT and CDR2 is YYEEEE. The full variable domain, its missing parts supplied by reference TRBV5-6 and TRBJ2-1, is DAGVTQSPTHLIKTRGQQVTLRCSPKSGHDTVSWYQQALGQGPQFIFQYYEEEERQRGNFPDRFSGHQFPNYSSELNVNALLLGDSALYLCASSLAVASNEQFFGPGTRLTVL.

This clone was counted between two and nine times. The chain couples TRBV11-3 to TRBJ2-4; 10 bases line up with TRBD2. Unmatched junction bases numbered 13, after V lost 5 bases and J lost 0 bases. This CDR3 contains 19 residues. CDR1 SGHNT and CDR2 YENEEA come from the germline V gene. The CDR3 region is CASSPQGLAGVLAKNIQYF. The CDR3 region has the DNA TGTGCCAGCAGCCCCCAGGGGCTAGCGGGGGTTCTAGCCAAAAACATTCAGTACTTC.

The V gene is TRBV4-1, the J gene TRBJ1-5; 7 positions agree with TRBD1. Losses at the gene ends were 4 bases for V and 16 bases for J; bases not matched to a gene: 7. The CDR3 is made up of 11 amino acids. The germline V gene encodes CDR1 MGHRA and CDR2 YSYEKL. The CDR3 reads CASSLQGIGHF. The CDR3 DNA reads TGCGCCAGCAGCCTACAGGGGATCGGCCATTTT.

A few counts support this clone. CDR3 in amino acids: CASSLALNRGYEQYF. Here the CDR3 DNA reads TGTGCCAGCAGCTTAGCTCTGAACAGGGGGTACGAGCAGTACTTC. V and J are TRBV7-6 and TRBJ2-7; the match to TRBD1 covers 8 bases. This CDR3 is built from 15 residues. V was pared by 0 bases and J by 4 bases, with 5 bases of the junction left unmatched. CDR1 and CDR2 from the germline V gene are SGHVS and FNYEAQ.

This chain uses TRBV18 with TRBJ2-2; 10 positions match TRBD2. J was trimmed by 1 base and V by 3 bases; bases with no gene match: 8. Per the germline V gene, CDR1 is KGHSH and CDR2 is LQKENI. The CDR3 runs 18 residues. The CDR3 bases are TGTGCCAGCTCACCTTTCGCCACTAGCGGGATGAACACCGGGGAGCTGTTTTTT. The encoded protein is CASSPFATSGMNTGELFF.

This chain links TRBV30 with TRBJ2-1; 8 bases fit TRBD2. The length of the CDR3 is 15 residues. V lost 6 bases to trimming and J lost 3 bases; unmatched junction nucleotides: 10. Germline CDR1 GTSNPN, CDR2 SVGIG (reference sequence). CDR3 residues: CACGSGLALYNEQFF. The CDR3 DNA reads as TGTGCCTGTGGATCAGGACTAGCCCTCTACAATGAGCAGTTCTTC.

The chain links TRBV11-2 to TRBJ2-1, with 9 bases matching TRBD2. Germline trimming cut 0 bases from V and 13 bases from J; bases unmatched to any gene: 7. The CDR3 consists of 14 residues. CDR1 and CDR2 from the germline V gene are SGHAT and FQNNGV. CDR3 bases: TGTGCCAGCAGCTTAGATGGGTTCGGGACTAGCCAGTTCTTC. Its translation: CASSLDGFGTSQFF.

V is TRBV7-9 and J is TRBJ2-1; 8 nucleotides agree with TRBD2. J lost 9 bases, V lost 1 base, and 8 bases had no gene match. Germline lookup yields CDR1 SEHNR and CDR2 FQNEAQ (reference sequence). The CDR3 contains 15 residues. The CDR3 is CASSLVPAGAGEQFF. CDR3 DNA: TGTGCCAGCAGCTTAGTTCCAGCGGGAGCCGGTGAGCAGTTCTTC.

A few counts support this clone. The gene calls are TRBV2 and TRBJ2-1; the match to TRBD2 covers 9 bases. V gave up 9 bases and J gave up 5 bases; unmatched junction bases: 5. Germline values: CDR1 SNHLY, CDR2 FYNNEI. This CDR3 region has 13 residues. The CDR3 spells CASELAGNNEQFF. Written as DNA, the CDR3 is TGTGCCAGTGAACTAGCGGGTAACAATGAGCAGTTCTTC.

The chain links TRBV6-5 to TRBJ2-3, with D possibly TRBD2 on 5 matching bases. The CDR3 loop spans 14 amino acids. Trimming pared 3 bases from V and 5 bases from J, leaving 12 bases between. Per the germline V gene, CDR1 is MNHEY and CDR2 is SVGAGI. This CDR3 reads CASSYRGVVDTQYF. DNA for the CDR3: TGTGCCAGCAGTTATCGGGGAGTCGTAGATACGCAGTATTTT.

The CDR3 DNA sequence: TGTGCCAGCACCCCAGGGGCCTCGAACACTGAAGCTTTCTTT. Encoded protein: CASTPGASNTEAFF. V is TRBV6-5 and J is TRBJ1-1; D is possibly TRBD1 (6 bases). This CDR3 spans 14 amino acids. V dropped 7 bases and J dropped 1 base, with 13 bases sitting between them. Germline values: CDR1 MNHEY, CDR2 SVGAGI.